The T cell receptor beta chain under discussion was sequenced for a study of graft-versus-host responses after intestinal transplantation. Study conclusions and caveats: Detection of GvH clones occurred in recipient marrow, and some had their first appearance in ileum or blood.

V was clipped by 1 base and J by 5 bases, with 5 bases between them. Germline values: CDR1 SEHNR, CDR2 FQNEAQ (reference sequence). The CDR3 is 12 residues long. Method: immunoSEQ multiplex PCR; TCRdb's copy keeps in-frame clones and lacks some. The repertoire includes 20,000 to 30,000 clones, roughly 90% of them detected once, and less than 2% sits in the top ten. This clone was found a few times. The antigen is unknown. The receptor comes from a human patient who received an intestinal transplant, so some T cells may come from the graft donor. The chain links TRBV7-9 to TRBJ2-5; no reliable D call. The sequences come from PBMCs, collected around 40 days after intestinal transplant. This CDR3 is CASSLGAETQYF. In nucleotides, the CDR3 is TGTGCCAGCAGCTTAGGGGCGGAGACCCAGTACTTC.